This entry concerns a single T cell receptor (beta chain). This clone was detected a few times. No antigen is known for it. The sample holds no much larger clone one base away, and base qualities are not on file. Trimming takes 1 base off V and 9 bases off J; junction bases not matched to a gene: 12. The CDR3 contains 16 residues, cysteine and phenylalanine counted. The CDR3 DNA has 48 bases and is translated from base 1. The CDR1 and CDR2 encoded by the germline V gene are SGHVS and FQNEAQ. TCRbeta CDR3 regions were amplified from genomic DNA using the immunoSEQ Assay, a bias-controlled multiplex PCR. In the authors' own workflow: The number of nucleated cells in each sample was estimated from the amplification of reference gene primers within the assay. To quantify the absolute abundance of each unique TCRbeta CDR3 rearrangement, sequence reads were collapsed and filtered. For each sample, productive Simpson clonality was calculated as the square root of Simpson's diversity index over productive rearrangements. TCRdb limited this immuneACCESS table to in-frame rearrangements with V and J called. A share of clones is missing; checked studies link under half to unresolved V genes, and the rest is unexplained. The V and J calls and clone size come from that table; D and trimming were worked out from the DNA. This sample is represented by around 130,000 clones; less than 85% of them were singletons. 1.6% of the sample rests with the top ten.

The entry originates in a study of blood T cell repertoires in COVID-19 (dated by TCRdb to the early 2020s). Study-wide context: Collaborator samples came from the United States, Italy and Spain and covered acute and convalescent phases of COVID-19. The material from the prospective study consisted of cDNA or gDNA derived from T cells, B-cell-depleted T cells, or PBMCs. Deeply sampled blood TCRbeta repertoires from subjects exposed to, actively infected with, or recovered from COVID-19 were included in the dataset. A freely available public database, intended as a resource for researchers studying the immune response to SARS-CoV-2, is where the repertoires were released. Samples came from the ongoing ImmuneRACE study (first 160 participants) plus 1,254 subjects from 6 global collaborators. Nearly every sample came with metadata listing a de-identified subject ID, COVID-19 status, age in years and sex. Where HLA class I and class II types were available, the types were taken from metadata supplied by the sample provider, not from assay-based typing.

The paper as a whole reports these results and caveats: How much clinical and demographic metadata was included differed by source and by participant, and the metadata was provided uncurated.

Participants in the prospective study were aged roughly 18 to 100 years, lived in 20 to 25 United States geographic areas, and enrolled through a virtual design. In the prospective study, participants were assigned to cohorts based on the clinical history participants reported in a screening survey and a study questionnaire. Exposed participants had been in contact, within 2 weeks of entering the study, with a person who had a PCR-confirmed or clinician-diagnosed case of COVID-19. Each participant in the prospective study had whole blood, serum and a nasopharyngeal or oropharyngeal swab collected by mobile phlebotomists. Participants in the prospective study had the option to provide additional blood draws and questionnaires over a roughly 2-month period. Before DNA extraction, prospective study blood samples were shipped either frozen or at room temperature.

The specimen sequenced was PBMCs or T cells enriched from blood (not recorded which). The sequence is built from TRBV7-8 and TRBJ2-4, with 7 middle bases fitting TRBD1. The TCR was taken from a woman under 30 who had been exposed to COVID-19. The CDR3 reads as follows: CASSLDIWDSGVIQYF. The nucleotide sequence is given as TGTGCCAGCAGCTTAGATATTTGGGACAGTGGTGTCATTCAGTACTTC.